This T cell receptor beta chain stems from a study of beta chain features in type 1 diabetes. This clone was observed a few times. No antigen is known for it. Expressed TCRB transcripts were sequenced, since all the RNA that had been isolated was reverse transcribed. Using immunoSEQ multiplex PCR, the repertoire was profiled, and TCRdb retains in-frame clones only, with some absent. Of 400,000 to 500,000 clones in the sample, approximately 15% were seen once. Overall study findings and caveats: In all four CD4+ subsets, TCRB CDR3 length was significantly, moderately reduced in type 1 diabetes.

Germline V gives CDR1 SQVTM, CDR2 ANQGSEA. This CDR3 contains 13 residues. Deletions cut 4 bases from V and 6 bases from J, with 13 bases between. This chain links TRBV29-1 with TRBJ2-1, with D maybe TRBD2 (6 bases). This receptor was obtained from a man younger than 45 in good health. What was sequenced was naive CD4+ T cells from blood. The DNA for the CDR3 is TGCAGCGTTGTCGGGGGTGCGGGCAATGAGCAGTTCTTC. Protein product: CSVVGGAGNEQFF.